The 8 T cell receptor beta chains reported below all come from one sample, sequenced in a study of blood T cell repertoires in COVID-19. Clones were sequenced by immunoSEQ multiplex PCR, and TCRdb holds only the in-frame ones, with some missing. The sample shows about 180,000 clones, about 80% of them seen only once. Sequenced input: PBMCs or T cells enriched from blood (not recorded which). Receptor source: a man aged 55-75 years who had been exposed to COVID-19.

The rearrangement links TRBV16 to TRBJ1-5, with TRBD1 identical over 8 bases. Germline loops: CDR1 KGHSY, CDR2 FQNENV. This CDR3 spans 16 amino acids. After removal of 4 bases from V and 0 bases from J, the junction contained 5 bases not matched to a gene. The CDR3: CASSPVTGDSNQPQHF. DNA of the CDR3: TGTGCCAGCAGCCCCGTGACAGGGGATAGCAATCAGCCCCAGCATTTT.

The rearrangement links TRBV28 to TRBJ1-3, with TRBD1 matching 8 bases. Germline lookup yields CDR1 MDHEN and CDR2 SYDVKM. There are 15 residues in the CDR3. V shed 4 bases and J 9 bases; nucleotides not matched to a gene: 11. This CDR3 is CASSSQGASFGTIYF. As DNA, the CDR3 is TGTGCCAGCAGTTCCCAGGGGGCTTCTTTTGGCACCATATATTTT.

Concerning this clone itself: Other DNA sequences in this sample translate to the same CDR3. J is TRBJ2-1 and V is TRBV24-1; 13 positions match TRBD2. CDR1 and CDR2 from the germline V gene are KGHDR and SFDVKD. After removal of 4 bases from V and 8 bases from J, the junction contained 4 bases not matched to a gene. The CDR3 has 15 amino acids. The CDR3 DNA is TGTGCCACCAGTGACCGGACTAGCGGGAGTGATGAGCAGTTCTTC. Protein sequence: CATSDRTSGSDEQFF.

V and J are TRBV7-8 and TRBJ2-7; TRBD2 matches at 12 bases. The V gene's germline CDR1 is SGHVS and CDR2 FQNEAQ. The junction had 14 bases not matched to a gene; V was cut back by 5 bases and J by 0 bases. The CDR3 has 19 amino acids. As DNA, the CDR3 is TGTGCCAGCAGCCCGCCAGCGCGACTAGCGGGAGACTACTCCTACGAGCAGTACTTC. Protein sequence: CASSPPARLAGDYSYEQYF. The full variable domain, with the rest looked up from reference TRBV7-8 and TRBJ2-7, is GAGVSQSPRYKVAKRGQDVALRCDPISGHVSLFWYQQALGQGPEFLTYFQNEAQLDKSGLPSDRFFAERPEGSVSTLKIQRTQQEDSAVYLCASSPPARLAGDYSYEQYFGPGTRLTVT.

The chain is built from TRBV7-8 and TRBJ1-4; no clear D. CDR1 is SGHVS and CDR2 is FQNEAQ in the germline V gene. V was pared by 5 bases and J by 5 bases, with 12 bases between. CDR3 length: 14 amino acids. CDR3 region: CASSLESLNEKLFF. DNA of the CDR3: TGTGCCAGCAGCCTGGAGTCCCTAAATGAAAAACTGTTTTTT. The variable domain in full, with the rest retrieved from reference TRBV7-8 and TRBJ1-4, is GAGVSQSPRYKVAKRGQDVALRCDPISGHVSLFWYQQALGQGPEFLTYFQNEAQLDKSGLPSDRFFAERPEGSVSTLKIQRTQQEDSAVYLCASSLESLNEKLFFGSGTQLSVL.

The rearrangement joins TRBV3-1 (or the pseudogene TRBV3-2) to TRBJ1-2; 7 bases agree with TRBD1. Germline loops: CDR1 LGHDT, CDR2 YNNKEL (reference sequence). The J segment lost 4 bases and the V segment lost 2 bases, leaving 10 bases of the junction unmatched. The CDR3 totals 16 residues. Written as DNA, the CDR3 is TGTGCCAGCAGCCAATTCTGGAGACAGGGTGCCTATGGCTACACCTTC. Protein sequence: CASSQFWRQGAYGYTF.

This clone is a singleton in its sample. This rearrangement joins TRBV19 to TRBJ2-7; D possibly corresponds to TRBD2 (5 bases). The V end was cut by 3 bases, the J end by 2 bases, with 11 bases between. The CDR3 runs to 14 residues. Germline-derived CDR1 and CDR2 are LNHDA and SQIVND (reference sequence). CDR3 loop: CASSIGDGTYEQYF. DNA of the CDR3: TGTGCCAGTAGTATCGGAGACGGGACCTACGAGCAGTACTTC.

This clone has at least ten counts. CDR3 in amino acids: CASSLMTGPPYEQYF. CDR3 nucleotide sequence: TGCGCCAGCAGCCTTATGACAGGTCCCCCCTACGAGCAGTACTTC. The V and J genes are TRBV5-1 and TRBJ2-7; tentatively, D is TRBD1 (6 bases). The CDR3 loop spans 15 amino acids. Germline V gene data show CDR1 as SGHRS and CDR2 as YFSETQ. V dropped 4 bases and J dropped 2 bases, with 16 bases sitting between them.